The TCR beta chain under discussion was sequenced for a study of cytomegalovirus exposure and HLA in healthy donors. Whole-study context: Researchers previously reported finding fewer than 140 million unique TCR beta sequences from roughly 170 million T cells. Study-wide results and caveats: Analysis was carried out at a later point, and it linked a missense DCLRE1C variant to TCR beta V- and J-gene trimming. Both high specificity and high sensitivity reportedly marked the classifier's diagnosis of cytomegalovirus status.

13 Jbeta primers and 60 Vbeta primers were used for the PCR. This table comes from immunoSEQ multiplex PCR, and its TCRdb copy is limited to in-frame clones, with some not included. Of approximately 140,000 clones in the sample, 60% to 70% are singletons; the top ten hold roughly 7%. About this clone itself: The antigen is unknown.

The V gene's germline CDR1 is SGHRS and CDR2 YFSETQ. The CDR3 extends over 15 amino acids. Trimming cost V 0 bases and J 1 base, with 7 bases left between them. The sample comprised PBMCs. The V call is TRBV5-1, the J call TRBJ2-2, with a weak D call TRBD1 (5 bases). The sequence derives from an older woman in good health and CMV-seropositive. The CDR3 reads CASSLGQGNTGELFF. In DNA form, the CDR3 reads TGCGCCAGCAGCTTGGGGCAGGGGAACACCGGGGAGCTGTTTTTT. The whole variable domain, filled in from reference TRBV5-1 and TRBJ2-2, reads KAGVTQTPRYLIKTRGQQVTLSCSPISGHRSVSWYQQTPGQGLQFLFEYFSETQRNKGNFPGRFSGRQFSNSRSEMNVSTLELGDSALYLCASSLGQGNTGELFFGEGSRLTVL.